The rows below give T cell receptor beta chains drawn from one sample of a study of early stage breast cancer tumors. The method was immunoSEQ multiplex PCR; TCRdb's version includes in-frame clones alone and lacks a portion of them. The repertoire holds about 50,000 clones, with around 80% as singletons. The sample was blood. The receptors were sampled from a person aged 40 to 49 with breast cancer. CDR3s include the opening cysteine and the closing phenylalanine or tryptophan. Rows give clone size only sometimes, using once, few, many, or a class for an expanded clone.

TRBJ2-3 TRBV5-1 NA CASRTEGADTQYF
TRBJ1-1 TRBV7-9 NA CASRQGRDRGGTEAFF
TRBJ2-3 TRBV7-2 NA CASSLAPSGSGTDTQYF
TRBJ2-1 TRBV4-1 NA CASSQEWGTSGNIEQFF
TRBJ2-1 TRBV30 NA CAWSEGLAGEEQFF
TRBJ1-5 TRBV2 NA CASRDGQVISPQHF
TRBJ2-7 TRBV4-2 medium-sized CASSQGPGEPAYEQYF
TRBJ2-6 TRBV30 NA CAWSVGVRAGANVLTF
TRBJ1-2 TRBV6-5 NA CASSYTTSQGARSYTF
TRBJ2-1 TRBV10-3 NA CAVRGASSNEQFF
TRBJ1-6 TRBV6-1 NA CASSASQSSYNSPLHF
TRBJ2-7 TRBV7-2 NA CASSLMRDEQYF
TRBJ2-3 TRBV7-2 few CASRPGRSTDTQYF
TRBJ2-3 TRBV6-5 NA CASNFNEEADTQYF
TRBJ2-5 TRBV6-6 once CASSTGEFGTQYF
TRBJ1-2 TRBV5-1 NA CASSLVAGPEGGYTF
TRBJ1-2 TRBV29-1 NA CSVDNLITTRANYGYTF
TRBJ2-7 TRBV6-1 NA CASSPGQNYEQYF
TRBJ2-1 TRBV6-5 NA CASSYALTRGNEQFF
TRBJ2-1 TRBV7-9 NA CASSSAGTTPNEQFF
TRBJ1-5 TRBV5-4 NA CASSLGPVNQPQHF
TRBJ2-3 TRBV4-1 NA CASSQPASTDTQYF
TRBJ2-1 TRBV10-1 NA CASSAALAGGSEQFF
TRBJ2-5 TRBV7-9 NA CASSLGGGSWSRQETQYF
TRBJ2-7 TRBV5-1 NA CASSFTTGLDGIRTSGRHGEQYF
TRBJ2-5 TRBV18 NA CASSDSGFQETQYF
TRBJ2-3 TRBV9 NA CASSVAGDTQYF
TRBJ2-1 TRBV6-5 few CASSLNSANEQFF
TRBJ2-5 TRBV5-1 NA CASSLESSRRGTQYF
TRBJ1-5 TRBV19 NA CASSRDPRANNQPQHF
TRBJ1-1 TRBV18 NA CASSRQGQNTEAFF
TRBJ1-4 TRBV18 NA CASSPSGPSSVEKLFF
TRBJ2-1 TRBV30 NA CAWSVMGGTEQFF
TRBJ2-3 TRBV18 once CASSSFASSTDTQYF
TRBJ2-6 TRBV5-1 NA CASSRAGGGSGANVLTF
TRBJ2-5 TRBV5-1 NA CASSSSTSGQETQYF
TRBJ2-5 TRBV18 NA CASSPTIGETQYF
TRBJ1-5 TRBV10-3 NA CAISEGTDQPQHF
TRBJ1-4 TRBV10-3 medium-sized CAISPDGATNEKLFF
TRBJ1-3 TRBV4-1 NA CASSPPDPLGYTIYF
TRBJ2-7 TRBV6-1 NA CASSGGRAAYEQYF
TRBJ2-7 TRBV18 NA CASSPGLAGNSYEQYF
TRBJ1-1 TRBV5-1 NA CASSFRGTTEAFF
TRBJ2-7 TRBV6-1 NA CASSPRATYEQYF
TRBJ2-3 TRBV10-3 NA CAIRESELQDTQYF
TRBJ1-2 TRBV7-2 NA CASILSPRDGYTF
TRBJ2-1 TRBV9 NA CASSVATGQLDEQFF
TRBJ2-7 TRBV2 few CASRPTRLQDEQYF
TRBJ2-5 TRBV19 few CASSIGVQETQYF
TRBJ2-3 TRBV5-1 NA CASSLVGTSGSDTQYF
TRBJ2-5 TRBV5-1 NA CASSPPTQAQYF
TRBJ1-2 TRBV2 NA CASRGQLNYGYTF
TRBJ1-2 TRBV5-1 NA CASSLATGNYGYTF
TRBJ2-7 TRBV11-3 NA CASSLGGYGYEQYF
TRBJ2-5 TRBV27 NA CASSFAGETQYF
TRBJ2-7 TRBV6-5 medium-sized CASSYGGGSDYEQYF
TRBJ2-7 TRBV5-6 NA CASSLVWGAGYEQYF
TRBJ2-1 TRBV5-6 NA CASSLLAGVHEQFF
TRBJ2-7 TRBV21-1 NA CASSKLDKQGISYEQYF
TRBJ2-7 TRBV9 NA CASSVATGGYEQYF